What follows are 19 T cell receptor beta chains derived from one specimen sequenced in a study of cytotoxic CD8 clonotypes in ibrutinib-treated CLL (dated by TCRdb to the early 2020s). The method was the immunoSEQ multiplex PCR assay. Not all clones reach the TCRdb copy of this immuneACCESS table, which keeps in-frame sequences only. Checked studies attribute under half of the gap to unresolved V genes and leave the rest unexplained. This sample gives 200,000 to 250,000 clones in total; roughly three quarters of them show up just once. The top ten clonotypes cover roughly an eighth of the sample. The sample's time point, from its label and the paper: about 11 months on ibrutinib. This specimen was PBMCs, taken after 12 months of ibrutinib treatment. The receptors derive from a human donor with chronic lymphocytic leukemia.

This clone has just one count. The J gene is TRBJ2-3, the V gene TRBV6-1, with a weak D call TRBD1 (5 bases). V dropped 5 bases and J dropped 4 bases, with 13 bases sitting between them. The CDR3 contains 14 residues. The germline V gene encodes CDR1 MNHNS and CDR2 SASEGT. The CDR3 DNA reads TGTGCCAGCAGTCCACAGGTAATCGCAGATACGCAGTATTTT. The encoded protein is CASSPQVIADTQYF.

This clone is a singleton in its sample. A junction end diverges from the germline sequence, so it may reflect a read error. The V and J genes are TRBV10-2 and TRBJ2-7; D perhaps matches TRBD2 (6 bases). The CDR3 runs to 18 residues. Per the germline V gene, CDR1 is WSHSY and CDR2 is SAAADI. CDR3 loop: CASSGLYRDPSGAYEQYF. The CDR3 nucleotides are TGCGCCAGTAGTGGGCTCTACCGGGACCCCTCGGGAGCCTACGAGCAGTACTTC.

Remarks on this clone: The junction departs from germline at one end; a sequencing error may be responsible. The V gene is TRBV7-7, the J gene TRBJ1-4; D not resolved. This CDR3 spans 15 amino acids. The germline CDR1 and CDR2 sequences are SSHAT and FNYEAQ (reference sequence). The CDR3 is CASSFLGLFQEKLFF. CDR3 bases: TGTGCTAGCAGCTTTTTAGGTCTATTTCAAGAAAAACTGTTTTTT. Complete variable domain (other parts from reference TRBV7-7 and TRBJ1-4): GAGVSQSPRYKVTKRGQDVTLRCDPISSHATLYWYQQALGQGPEFLTYFNYEAQPDKSGLPSDRFSAERPEGSISTLTIQRTEQRDSAMYRCASSFLGLFQEKLFFGSGTQLSVL.

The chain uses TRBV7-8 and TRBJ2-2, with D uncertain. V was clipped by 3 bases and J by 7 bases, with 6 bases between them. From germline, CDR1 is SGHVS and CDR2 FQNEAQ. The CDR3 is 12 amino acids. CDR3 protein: CASSFHLGELFF. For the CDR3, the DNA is TGTGCCAGCAGCTTCCACCTCGGGGAGCTGTTTTTT. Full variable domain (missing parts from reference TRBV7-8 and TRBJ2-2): GAGVSQSPRYKVAKRGQDVALRCDPISGHVSLFWYQQALGQGPEFLTYFQNEAQLDKSGLPSDRFFAERPEGSVSTLKIQRTQQEDSAVYLCASSFHLGELFFGEGSRLTVL.

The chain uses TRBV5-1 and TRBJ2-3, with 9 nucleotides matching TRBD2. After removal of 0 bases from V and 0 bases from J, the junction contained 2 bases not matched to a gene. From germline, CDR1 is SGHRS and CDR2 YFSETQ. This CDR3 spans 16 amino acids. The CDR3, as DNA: TGCGCCAGCAGCTTGGGTGGACTAGCGAGCACAGATACGCAGTATTTT. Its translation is CASSLGGLASTDTQYF.

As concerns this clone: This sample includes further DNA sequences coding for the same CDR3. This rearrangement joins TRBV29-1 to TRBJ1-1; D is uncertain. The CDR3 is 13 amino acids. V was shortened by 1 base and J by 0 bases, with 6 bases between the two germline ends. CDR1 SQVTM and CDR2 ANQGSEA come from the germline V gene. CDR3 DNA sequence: TGCAGCGTTGAAGTCGGAATGAACACTGAAGCTTTCTTT. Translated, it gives CSVEVGMNTEAFF.

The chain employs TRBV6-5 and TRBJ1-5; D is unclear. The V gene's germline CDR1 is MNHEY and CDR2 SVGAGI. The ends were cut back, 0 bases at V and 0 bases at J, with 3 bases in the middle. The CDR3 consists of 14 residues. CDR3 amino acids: CASSYSFSNQPQHF. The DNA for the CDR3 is TGTGCCAGCAGTTACTCGTTTAGCAATCAGCCCCAGCATTTT.

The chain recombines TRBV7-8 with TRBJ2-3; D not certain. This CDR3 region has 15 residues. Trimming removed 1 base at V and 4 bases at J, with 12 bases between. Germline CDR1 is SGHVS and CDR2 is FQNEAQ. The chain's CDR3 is CASSLVYTRPDTQYF. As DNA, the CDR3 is TGTGCCAGCAGCTTAGTGTATACTCGCCCAGATACGCAGTATTTT.

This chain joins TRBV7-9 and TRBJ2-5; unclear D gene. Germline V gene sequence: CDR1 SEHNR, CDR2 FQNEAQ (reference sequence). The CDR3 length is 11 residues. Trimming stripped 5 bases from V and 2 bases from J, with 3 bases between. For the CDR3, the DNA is TGTGCCAGCAGCCAGCAAGAGACCCAGTACTTC. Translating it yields CASSQQETQYF.

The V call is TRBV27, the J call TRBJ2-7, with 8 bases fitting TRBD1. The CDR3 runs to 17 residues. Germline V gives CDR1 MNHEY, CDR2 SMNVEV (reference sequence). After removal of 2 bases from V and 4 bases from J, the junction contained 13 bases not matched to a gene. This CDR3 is CASSLTGARGLGYEQYF. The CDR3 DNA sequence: TGTGCCAGCAGTTTAACCGGGGCCAGGGGGCTGGGGTACGAGCAGTACTTC.

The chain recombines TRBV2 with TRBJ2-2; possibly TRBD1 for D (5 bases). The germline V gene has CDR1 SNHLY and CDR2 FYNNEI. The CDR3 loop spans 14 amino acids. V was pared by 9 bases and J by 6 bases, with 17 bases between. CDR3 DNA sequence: TGTGCCAGTCATGACTGGGGCGCCCCCGGGGAGCTGTTTTTT. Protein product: CASHDWGAPGELFF.

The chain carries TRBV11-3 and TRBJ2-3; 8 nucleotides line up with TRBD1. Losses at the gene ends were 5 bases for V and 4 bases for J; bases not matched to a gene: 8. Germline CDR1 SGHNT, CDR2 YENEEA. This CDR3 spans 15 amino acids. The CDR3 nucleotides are TGTGCCAGCAGCCCCGACAGGGGTTGGGCAGATACGCAGTATTTT. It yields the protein CASSPDRGWADTQYF.

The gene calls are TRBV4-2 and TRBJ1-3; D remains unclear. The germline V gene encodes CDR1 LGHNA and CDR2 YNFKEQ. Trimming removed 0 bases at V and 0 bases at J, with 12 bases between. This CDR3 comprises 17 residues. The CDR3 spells CASSQDKWAFSGNTIYF. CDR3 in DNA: TGTGCCAGCAGCCAAGATAAGTGGGCTTTCTCTGGAAACACCATATATTTT.

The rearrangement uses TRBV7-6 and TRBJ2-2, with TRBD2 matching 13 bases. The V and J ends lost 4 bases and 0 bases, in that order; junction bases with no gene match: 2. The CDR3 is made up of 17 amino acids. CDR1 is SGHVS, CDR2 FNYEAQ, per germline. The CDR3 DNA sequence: TGTGCCAGCAGCTCAGGACTAGCGGGGGCGAACACCGGGGAGCTGTTTTTT. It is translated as CASSSGLAGANTGELFF. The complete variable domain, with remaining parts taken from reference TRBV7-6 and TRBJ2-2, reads GAGVSQSPRYKVTKRGQDVALRCDPISGHVSLYWYRQALGQGPEFLTYFNYEAQQDKSGLPNDRFSAERPEGSISTLTIQRTEQRDSAMYRCASSSGLAGANTGELFFGEGSRLTVL.

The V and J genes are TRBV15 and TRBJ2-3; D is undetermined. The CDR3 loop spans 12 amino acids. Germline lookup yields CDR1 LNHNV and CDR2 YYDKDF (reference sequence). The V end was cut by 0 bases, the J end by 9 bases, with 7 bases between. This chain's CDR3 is CATSREVGTQYF. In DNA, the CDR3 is TGTGCCACCAGCAGAGAGGTGGGAACGCAGTATTTT.

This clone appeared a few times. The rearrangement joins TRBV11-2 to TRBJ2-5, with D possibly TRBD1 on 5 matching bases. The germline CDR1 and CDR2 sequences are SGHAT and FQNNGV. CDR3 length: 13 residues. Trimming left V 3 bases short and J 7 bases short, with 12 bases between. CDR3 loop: CASSFAGLGTQYF. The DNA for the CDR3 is TGTGCCAGCAGCTTTGCAGGGTTGGGGACCCAGTACTTC.

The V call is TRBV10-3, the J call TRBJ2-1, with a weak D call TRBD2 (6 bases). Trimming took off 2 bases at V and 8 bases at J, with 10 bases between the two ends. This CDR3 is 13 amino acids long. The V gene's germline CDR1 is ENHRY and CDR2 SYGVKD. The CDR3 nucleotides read TGTGCCATCAGTGAGGCGAGCGGGCATGAGCAGTTCTTC. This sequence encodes CAISEASGHEQFF.

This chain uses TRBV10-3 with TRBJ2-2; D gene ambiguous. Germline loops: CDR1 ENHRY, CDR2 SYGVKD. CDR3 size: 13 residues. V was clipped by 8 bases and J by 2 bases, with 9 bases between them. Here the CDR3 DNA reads TGTGCCATCGACCCTAGTAACACCGGGGAGCTGTTTTTT. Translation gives CAIDPSNTGELFF.

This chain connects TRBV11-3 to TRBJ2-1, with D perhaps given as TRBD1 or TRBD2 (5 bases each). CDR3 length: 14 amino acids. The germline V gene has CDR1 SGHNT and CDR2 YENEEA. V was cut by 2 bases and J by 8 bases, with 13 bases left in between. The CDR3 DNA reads TGTGCCAGCAGCTTAAACTCTGAGGGGCATGAGCAGTTCTTC. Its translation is CASSLNSEGHEQFF.